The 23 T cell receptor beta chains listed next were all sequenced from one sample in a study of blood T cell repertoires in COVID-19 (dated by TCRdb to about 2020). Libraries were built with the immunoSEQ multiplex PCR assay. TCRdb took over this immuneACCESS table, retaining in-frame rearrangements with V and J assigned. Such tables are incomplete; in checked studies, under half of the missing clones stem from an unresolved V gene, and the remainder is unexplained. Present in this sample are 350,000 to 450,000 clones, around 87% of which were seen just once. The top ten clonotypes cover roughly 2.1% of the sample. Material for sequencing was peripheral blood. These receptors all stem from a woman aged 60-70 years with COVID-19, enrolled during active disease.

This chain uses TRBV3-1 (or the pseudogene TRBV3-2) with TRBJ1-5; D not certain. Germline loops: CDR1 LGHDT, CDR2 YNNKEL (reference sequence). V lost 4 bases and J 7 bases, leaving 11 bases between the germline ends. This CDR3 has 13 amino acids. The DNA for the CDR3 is TGTGCCAGCAGCCCTGAGGTAGGACAGCCCCAGCATTTT. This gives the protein CASSPEVGQPQHF.

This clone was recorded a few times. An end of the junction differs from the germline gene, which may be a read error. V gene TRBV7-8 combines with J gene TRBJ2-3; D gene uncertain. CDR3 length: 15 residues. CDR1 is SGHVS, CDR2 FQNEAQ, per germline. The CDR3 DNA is TGTGCCAGCAGCTTAGGATCGGTTAGCAGAGATACGCAGTATTTT. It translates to CASSLGSVSRDTQYF.

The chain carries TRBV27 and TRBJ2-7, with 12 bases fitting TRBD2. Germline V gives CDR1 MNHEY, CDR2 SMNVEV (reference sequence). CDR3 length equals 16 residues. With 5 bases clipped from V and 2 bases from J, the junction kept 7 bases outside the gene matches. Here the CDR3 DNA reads TGTGCCAGCAGTCCCCTCCGACTAGCGGGGGCCTACGAGCAGTACTTC. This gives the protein CASSPLRLAGAYEQYF.

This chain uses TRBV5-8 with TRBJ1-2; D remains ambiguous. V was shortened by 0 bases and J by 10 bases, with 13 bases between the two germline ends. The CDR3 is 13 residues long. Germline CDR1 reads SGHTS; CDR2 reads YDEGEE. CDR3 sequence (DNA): TGTGCCAGCAGCTTGGCCAGGATCGGTGACTACACCTTC. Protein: CASSLARIGDYTF. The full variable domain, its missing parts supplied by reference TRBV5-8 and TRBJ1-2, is EAGVTQSPTHLIKTRGQQATLRCSPISGHTSVYWYQQALGLGLQFLLWYDEGEERNRGNFPPRFSGRQFPNYSSELNVNALELEDSALYLCASSLARIGDYTFGSGTRLTVV.

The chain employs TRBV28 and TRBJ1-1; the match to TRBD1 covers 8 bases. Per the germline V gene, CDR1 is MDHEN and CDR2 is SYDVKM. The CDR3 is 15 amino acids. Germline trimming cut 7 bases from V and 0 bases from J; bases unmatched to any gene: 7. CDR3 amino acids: CASTPTGVMNTEAFF. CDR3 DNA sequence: TGTGCCAGCACTCCGACAGGGGTCATGAACACTGAAGCTTTCTTT. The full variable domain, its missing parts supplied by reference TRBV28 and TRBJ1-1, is DVKVTQSSRYLVKRTGEKVFLECVQDMDHENMFWYRQDPGLGLRLIYFSYDVKMKEKGDIPEGYSVSREKKERFSLILESASTNQTSMYLCASTPTGVMNTEAFFGQGTRLTVV.

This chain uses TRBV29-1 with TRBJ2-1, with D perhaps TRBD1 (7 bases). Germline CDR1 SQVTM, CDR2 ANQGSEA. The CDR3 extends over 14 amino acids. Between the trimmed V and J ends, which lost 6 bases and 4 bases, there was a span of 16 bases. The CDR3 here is CSVRGDSRYNEQFF. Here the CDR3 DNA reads TGCAGCGTGCGCGGGGACAGTCGATACAATGAGCAGTTCTTC.

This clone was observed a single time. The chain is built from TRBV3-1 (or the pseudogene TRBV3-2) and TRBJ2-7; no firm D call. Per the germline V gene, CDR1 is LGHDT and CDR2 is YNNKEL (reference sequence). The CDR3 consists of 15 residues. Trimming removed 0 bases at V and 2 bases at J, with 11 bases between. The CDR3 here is CASSQEAGNPYEQYF. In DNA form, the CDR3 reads TGTGCCAGCAGCCAAGAGGCAGGCAATCCCTACGAGCAGTACTTC.

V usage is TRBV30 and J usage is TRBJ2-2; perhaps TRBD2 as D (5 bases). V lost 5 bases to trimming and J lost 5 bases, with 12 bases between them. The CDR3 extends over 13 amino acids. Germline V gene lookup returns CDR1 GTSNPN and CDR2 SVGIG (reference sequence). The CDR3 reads CAWASRETGELFF. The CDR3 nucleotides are TGTGCCTGGGCCTCGAGGGAGACCGGGGAGCTGTTTTTT.

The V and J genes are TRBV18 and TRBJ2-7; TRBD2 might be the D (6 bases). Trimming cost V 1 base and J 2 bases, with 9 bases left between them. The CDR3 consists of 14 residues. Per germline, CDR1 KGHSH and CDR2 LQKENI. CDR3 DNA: TGTGCCAGCTCACCACAGGAGGGACCCTACGAGCAGTACTTC. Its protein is CASSPQEGPYEQYF.

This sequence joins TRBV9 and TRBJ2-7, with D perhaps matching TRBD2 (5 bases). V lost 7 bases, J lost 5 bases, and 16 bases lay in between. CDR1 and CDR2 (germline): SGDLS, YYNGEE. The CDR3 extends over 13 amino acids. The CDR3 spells CASPQAPRDEQYF. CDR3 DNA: TGTGCCAGCCCCCAGGCACCGAGGGACGAGCAGTACTTC.

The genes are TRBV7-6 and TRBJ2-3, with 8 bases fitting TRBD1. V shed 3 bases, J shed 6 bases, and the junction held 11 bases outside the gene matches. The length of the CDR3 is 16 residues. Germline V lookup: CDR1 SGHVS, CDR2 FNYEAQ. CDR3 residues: CASSLAGQGGLDTQYF. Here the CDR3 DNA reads TGTGCCAGCAGCTTGGCAGGACAGGGAGGCCTGGATACGCAGTATTTT.

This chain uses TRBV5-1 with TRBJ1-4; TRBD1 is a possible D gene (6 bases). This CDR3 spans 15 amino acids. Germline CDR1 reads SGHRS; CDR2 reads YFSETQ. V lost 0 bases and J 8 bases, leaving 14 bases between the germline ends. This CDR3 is CASSLGVRGGEKLFF. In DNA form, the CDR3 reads TGCGCCAGCAGCTTGGGGGTCAGGGGTGGAGAAAAACTGTTTTTT.

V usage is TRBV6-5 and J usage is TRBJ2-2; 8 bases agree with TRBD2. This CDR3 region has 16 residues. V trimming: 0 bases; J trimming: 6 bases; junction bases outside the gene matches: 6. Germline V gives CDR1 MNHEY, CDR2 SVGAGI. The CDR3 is CASSYSTGGPSGELFF. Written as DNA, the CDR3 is TGTGCCAGCAGTTACTCGACGGGGGGGCCCTCCGGGGAGCTGTTTTTT.

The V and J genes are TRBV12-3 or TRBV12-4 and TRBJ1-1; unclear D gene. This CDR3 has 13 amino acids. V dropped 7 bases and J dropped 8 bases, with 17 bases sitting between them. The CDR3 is CASTTVPSREAFF. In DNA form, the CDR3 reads TGTGCCAGCACCACCGTCCCGTCCCGGGAAGCTTTCTTT.

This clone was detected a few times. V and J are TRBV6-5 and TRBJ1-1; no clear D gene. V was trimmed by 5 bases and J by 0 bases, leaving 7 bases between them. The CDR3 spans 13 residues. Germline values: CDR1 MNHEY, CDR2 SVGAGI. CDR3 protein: CASSPHMNTEAFF. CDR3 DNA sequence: TGTGCCAGCAGTCCACACATGAACACTGAAGCTTTCTTT.

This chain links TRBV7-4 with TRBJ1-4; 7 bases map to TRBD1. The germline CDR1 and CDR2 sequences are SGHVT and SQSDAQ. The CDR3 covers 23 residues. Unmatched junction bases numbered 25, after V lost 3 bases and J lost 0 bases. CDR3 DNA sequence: TGTGCCAGCAGCTTCCATCCCGGTCGTCGGGGGGGCACAGGGGACTCAACTAATGAAAAACTGTTTTTT. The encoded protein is CASSFHPGRRGGTGDSTNEKLFF.

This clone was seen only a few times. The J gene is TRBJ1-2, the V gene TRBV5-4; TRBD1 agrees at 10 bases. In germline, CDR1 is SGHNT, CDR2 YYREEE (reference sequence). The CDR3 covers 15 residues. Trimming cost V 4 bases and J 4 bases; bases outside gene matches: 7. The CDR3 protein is CASSGQTGGIYGYTF. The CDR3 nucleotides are TGTGCCAGCAGCGGCCAGACAGGGGGCATCTATGGCTACACCTTC.

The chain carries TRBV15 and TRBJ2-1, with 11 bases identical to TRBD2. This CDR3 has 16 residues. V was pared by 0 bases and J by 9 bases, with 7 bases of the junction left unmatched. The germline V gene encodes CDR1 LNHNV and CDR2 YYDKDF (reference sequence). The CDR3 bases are TGTGCCACCAGCAGAGAATTAGCGGGGGGGGTCAGTGAGCAGTTCTTC. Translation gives CATSRELAGGVSEQFF.

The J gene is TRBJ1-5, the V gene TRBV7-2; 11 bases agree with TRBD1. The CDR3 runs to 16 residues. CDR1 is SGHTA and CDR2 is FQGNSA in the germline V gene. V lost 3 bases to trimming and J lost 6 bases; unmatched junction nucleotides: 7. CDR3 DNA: TGTGCCAGCAGCTTGGGGACAGGGGGAATGGGTCAGCCCCAGCATTTT. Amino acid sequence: CASSLGTGGMGQPQHF.

The CDR3 loop is CASSFNSQGFNEQFF. The CDR3 nucleotides read TGTGCCAGCAGCTTTAATTCTCAGGGTTTCAATGAGCAGTTCTTC. The chain is built from TRBV11-2 and TRBJ2-1, with D possibly matching TRBD1 (5 bases). The CDR3 extends over 15 amino acids. Germline CDR1 and CDR2: SGHAT and FQNNGV. V was trimmed by 3 bases and J by 6 bases, leaving 15 bases between them.

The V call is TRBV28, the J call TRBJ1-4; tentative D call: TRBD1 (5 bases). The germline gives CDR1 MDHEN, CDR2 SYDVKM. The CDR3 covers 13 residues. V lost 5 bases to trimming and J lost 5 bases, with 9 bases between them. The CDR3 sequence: CASSASGNEKLFF. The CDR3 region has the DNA TGTGCCAGCAGTGCCTCAGGGAATGAAAAACTGTTTTTT.

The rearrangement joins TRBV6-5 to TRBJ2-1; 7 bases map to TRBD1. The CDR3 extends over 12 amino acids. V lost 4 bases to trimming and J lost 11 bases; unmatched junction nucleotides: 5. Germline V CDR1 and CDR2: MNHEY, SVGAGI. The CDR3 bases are TGTGCCAGCAGTTCACTACAGGGGCAGCAGTTCTTC. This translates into CASSSLQGQQFF.

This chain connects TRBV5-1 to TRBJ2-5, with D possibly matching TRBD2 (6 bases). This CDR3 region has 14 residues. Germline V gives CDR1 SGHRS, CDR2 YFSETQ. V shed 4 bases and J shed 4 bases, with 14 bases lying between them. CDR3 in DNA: TGCGCCAGCAGCCTGGGTCAGGAGGGAGAGACCCAGTACTTC. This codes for CASSLGQEGETQYF.